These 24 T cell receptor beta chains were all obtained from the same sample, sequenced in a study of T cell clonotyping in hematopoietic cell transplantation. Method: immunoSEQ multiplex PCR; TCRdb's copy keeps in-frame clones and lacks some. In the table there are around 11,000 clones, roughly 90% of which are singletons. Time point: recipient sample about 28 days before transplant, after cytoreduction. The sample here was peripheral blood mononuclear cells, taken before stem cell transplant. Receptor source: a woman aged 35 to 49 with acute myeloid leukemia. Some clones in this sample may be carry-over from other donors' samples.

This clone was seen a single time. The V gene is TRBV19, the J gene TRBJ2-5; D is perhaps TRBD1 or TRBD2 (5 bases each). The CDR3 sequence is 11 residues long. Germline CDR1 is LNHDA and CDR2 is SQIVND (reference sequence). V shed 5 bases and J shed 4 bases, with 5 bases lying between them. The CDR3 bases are TGTGCCAGTAGTGGGGGAGAGACCCAGTACTTC. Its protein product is CASSGGETQYF.

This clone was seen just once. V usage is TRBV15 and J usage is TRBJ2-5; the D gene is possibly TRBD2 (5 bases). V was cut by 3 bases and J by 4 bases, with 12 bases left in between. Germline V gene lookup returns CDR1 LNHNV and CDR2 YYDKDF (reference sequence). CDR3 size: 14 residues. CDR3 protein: CATSRYTSVETQYF. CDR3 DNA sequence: TGTGCCACCAGCAGGTACACTAGTGTAGAGACCCAGTACTTC.

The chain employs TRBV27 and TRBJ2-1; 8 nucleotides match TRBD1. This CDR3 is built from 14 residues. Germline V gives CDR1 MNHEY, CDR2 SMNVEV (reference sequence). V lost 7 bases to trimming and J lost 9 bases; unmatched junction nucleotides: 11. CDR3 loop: CASTPGTGIGEQFF. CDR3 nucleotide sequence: TGTGCCAGCACTCCCGGGACAGGTATTGGTGAGCAGTTCTTC.

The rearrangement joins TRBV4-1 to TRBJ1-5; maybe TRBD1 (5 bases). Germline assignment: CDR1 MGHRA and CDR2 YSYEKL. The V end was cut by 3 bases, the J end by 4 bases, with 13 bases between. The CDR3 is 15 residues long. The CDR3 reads CASSQSGTDNQPQHF. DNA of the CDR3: TGCGCCAGCAGCCAGTCCGGGACGGATAATCAGCCCCAGCATTTT.

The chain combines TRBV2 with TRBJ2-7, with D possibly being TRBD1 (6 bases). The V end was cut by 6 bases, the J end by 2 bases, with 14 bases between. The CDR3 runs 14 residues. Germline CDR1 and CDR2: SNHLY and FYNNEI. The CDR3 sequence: CASSPPRGPYEQYF. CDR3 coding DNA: TGTGCCAGCAGCCCCCCCAGGGGACCCTACGAGCAGTACTTC.

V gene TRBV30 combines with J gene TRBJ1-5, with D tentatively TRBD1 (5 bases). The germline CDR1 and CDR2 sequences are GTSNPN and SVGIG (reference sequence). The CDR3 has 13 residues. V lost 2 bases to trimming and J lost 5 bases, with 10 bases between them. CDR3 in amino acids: CAWSPGRDQPQHF. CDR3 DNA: TGTGCCTGGAGTCCAGGGCGGGATCAGCCCCAGCATTTT.

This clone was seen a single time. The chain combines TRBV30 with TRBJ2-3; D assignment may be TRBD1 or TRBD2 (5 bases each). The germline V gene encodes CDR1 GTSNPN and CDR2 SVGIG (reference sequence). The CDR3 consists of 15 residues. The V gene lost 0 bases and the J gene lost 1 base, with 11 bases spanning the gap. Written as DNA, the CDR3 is TGTGCCTGGAGTGTTGGGGGAGACCGCACAGATACGCAGTATTTT. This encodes CAWSVGGDRTDTQYF.

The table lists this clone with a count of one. This chain's CDR3 is CASSFGGLASYNEQFF. The CDR3 DNA reads TGTGCCAGCAGCTTTGGGGGACTAGCATCCTACAATGAGCAGTTCTTC. The chain carries TRBV7-3 and TRBJ2-1, with 9 bases lining up with TRBD2. The CDR3 is 16 amino acids. With 3 bases clipped from V and 1 base from J, the junction kept 4 bases outside the gene matches. CDR1 SGHTA and CDR2 FQGTGA come from the germline V gene. The full variable domain, rest sourced from reference TRBV7-3 and TRBJ2-1, is GAGVSQTPSNKVTEKGKYVELRCDPISGHTALYWYRQSLGQGPEFLIYFQGTGAADDSGLPNDRFFAVRPEGSVSTLKIQRTERGDSAVYLCASSFGGLASYNEQFFGPGTRLTVL.

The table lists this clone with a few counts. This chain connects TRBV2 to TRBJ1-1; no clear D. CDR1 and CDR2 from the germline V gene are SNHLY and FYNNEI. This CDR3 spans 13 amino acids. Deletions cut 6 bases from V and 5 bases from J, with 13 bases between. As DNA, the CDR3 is TGTGCCAGCAGCAACACACTCGTAACTGAAGCTTTCTTT. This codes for CASSNTLVTEAFF.

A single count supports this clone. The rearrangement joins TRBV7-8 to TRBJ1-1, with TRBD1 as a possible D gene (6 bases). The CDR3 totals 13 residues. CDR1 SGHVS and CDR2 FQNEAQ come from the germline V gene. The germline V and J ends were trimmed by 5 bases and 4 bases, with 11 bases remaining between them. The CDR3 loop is CASSRGGLTEAFF. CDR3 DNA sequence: TGTGCCAGCAGCCGTGGGGGGCTCACTGAAGCTTTCTTT.

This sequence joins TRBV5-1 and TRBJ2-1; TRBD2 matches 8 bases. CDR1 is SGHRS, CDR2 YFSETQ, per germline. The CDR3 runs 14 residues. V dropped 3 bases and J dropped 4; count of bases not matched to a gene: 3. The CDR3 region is CASSSAGGYNEQFF. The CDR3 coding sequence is TGCGCCAGCAGCTCGGCGGGAGGTTACAATGAGCAGTTCTTC.

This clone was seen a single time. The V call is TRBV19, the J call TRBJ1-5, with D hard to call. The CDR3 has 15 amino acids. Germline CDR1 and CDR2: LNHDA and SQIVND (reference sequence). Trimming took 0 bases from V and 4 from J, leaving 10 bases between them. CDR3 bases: TGTGCCAGTAGTATAGATGCGGCAGCTAATCAGCCCCAGCATTTT. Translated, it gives CASSIDAAANQPQHF. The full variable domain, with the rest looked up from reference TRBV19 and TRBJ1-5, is DGGITQSPKYLFRKEGQNVTLSCEQNLNHDAMYWYRQDPGQGLRLIYYSQIVNDFQKGDIAEGYSVSREKKESFPLTVTSAQKNPTAFYLCASSIDAAANQPQHFGDGTRLSIL.

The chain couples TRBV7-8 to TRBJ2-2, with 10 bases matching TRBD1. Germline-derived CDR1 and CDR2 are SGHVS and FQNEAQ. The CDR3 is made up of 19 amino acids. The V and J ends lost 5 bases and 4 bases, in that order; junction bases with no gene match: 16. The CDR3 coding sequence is TGTGCCAGCAGCCCCTCCCGGGGACAGGGGAAGAGGGGCACCGGGGAGCTGTTTTTT. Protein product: CASSPSRGQGKRGTGELFF.

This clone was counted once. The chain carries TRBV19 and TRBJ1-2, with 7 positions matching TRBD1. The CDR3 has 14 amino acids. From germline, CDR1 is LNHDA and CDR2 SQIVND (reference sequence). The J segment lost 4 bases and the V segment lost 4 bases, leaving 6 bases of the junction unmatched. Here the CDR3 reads CASSTPDRAYGYTF. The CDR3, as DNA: TGTGCCAGTAGTACCCCAGACAGGGCCTATGGCTACACCTTC. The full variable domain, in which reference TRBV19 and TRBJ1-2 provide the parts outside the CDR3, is DGGITQSPKYLFRKEGQNVTLSCEQNLNHDAMYWYRQDPGQGLRLIYYSQIVNDFQKGDIAEGYSVSREKKESFPLTVTSAQKNPTAFYLCASSTPDRAYGYTFGSGTRLTVV.

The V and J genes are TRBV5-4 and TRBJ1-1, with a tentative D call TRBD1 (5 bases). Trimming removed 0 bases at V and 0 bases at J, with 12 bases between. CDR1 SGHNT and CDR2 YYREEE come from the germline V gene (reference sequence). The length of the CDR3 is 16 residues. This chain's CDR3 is CASSLGRVGMNTEAFF. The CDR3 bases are TGTGCCAGCAGCTTGGGCAGGGTGGGGATGAACACTGAAGCTTTCTTT. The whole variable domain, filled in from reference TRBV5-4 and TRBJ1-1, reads ETGVTQSPTHLIKTRGQQVTLRCSSQSGHNTVSWYQQALGQGPQFIFQYYREEENGRGNFPPRFSGLQFPNYSSELNVNALELDDSALYLCASSLGRVGMNTEAFFGQGTRLTVV.

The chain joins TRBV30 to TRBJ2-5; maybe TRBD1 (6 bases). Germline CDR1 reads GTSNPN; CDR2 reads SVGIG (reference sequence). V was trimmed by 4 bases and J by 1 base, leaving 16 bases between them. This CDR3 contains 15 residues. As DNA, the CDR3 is TGTGCCTGGATGGGAATGACAGGCTTCCAAGAGACCCAGTACTTC. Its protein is CAWMGMTGFQETQYF. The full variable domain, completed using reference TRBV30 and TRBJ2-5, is SQTIHQWPATLVQPVGSPLSLECTVEGTSNPNLYWYRQAAGRGLQLLFYSVGIGQISSEVPQNLSASRPQDRQFILSSKKLLLSDSGFYLCAWMGMTGFQETQYFGPGTRLLVL.

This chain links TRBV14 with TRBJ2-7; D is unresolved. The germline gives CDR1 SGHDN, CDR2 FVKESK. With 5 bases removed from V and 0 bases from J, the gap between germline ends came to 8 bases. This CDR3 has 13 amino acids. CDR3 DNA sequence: TGTGCCAGCAGCGAGTTTAGCTCCTACGAGCAGTACTTC. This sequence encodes CASSEFSSYEQYF.

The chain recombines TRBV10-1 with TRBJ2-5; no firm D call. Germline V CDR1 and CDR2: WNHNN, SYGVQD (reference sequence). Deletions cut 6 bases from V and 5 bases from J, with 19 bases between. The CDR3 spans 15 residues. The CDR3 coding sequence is TGCGCCAGCAGGGGGTGTGGGCAAACGAGGGAGACCCAGTACTTC. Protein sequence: CASRGCGQTRETQYF.

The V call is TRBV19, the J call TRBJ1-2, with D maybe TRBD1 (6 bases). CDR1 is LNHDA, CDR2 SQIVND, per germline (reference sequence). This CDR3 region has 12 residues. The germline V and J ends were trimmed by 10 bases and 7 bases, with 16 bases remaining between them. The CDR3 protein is CATTGGRVGYTF. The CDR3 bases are TGTGCCACAACCGGGGGCAGGGTTGGCTACACCTTC.

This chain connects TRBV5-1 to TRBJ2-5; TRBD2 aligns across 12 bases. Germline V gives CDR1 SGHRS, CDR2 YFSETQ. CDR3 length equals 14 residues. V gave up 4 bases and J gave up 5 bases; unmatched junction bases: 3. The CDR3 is CASSGLAGTETQYF. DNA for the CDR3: TGCGCCAGCAGCGGACTAGCGGGAACTGAGACCCAGTACTTC.

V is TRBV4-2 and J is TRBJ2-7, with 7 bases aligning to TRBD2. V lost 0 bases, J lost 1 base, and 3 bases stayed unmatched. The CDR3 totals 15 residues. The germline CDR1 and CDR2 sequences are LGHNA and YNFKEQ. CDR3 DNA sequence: TGTGCCAGCAGCCAAGAGACTAGCCCGTCCTACGAGCAGTACTTC. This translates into CASSQETSPSYEQYF.

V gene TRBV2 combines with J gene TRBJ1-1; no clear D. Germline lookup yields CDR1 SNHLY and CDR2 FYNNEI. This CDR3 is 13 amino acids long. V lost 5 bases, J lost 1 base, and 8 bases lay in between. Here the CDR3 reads CASSMESNTEAFF. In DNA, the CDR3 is TGTGCCAGCAGTATGGAGTCGAACACTGAAGCTTTCTTT.

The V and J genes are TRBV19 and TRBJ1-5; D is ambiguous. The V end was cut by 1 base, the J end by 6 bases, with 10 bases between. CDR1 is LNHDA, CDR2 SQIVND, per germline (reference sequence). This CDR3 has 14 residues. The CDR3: CASSIGTASQPQHF. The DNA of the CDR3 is TGTGCCAGTAGTATAGGAACAGCCTCTCAGCCCCAGCATTTT. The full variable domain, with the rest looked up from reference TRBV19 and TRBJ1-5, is DGGITQSPKYLFRKEGQNVTLSCEQNLNHDAMYWYRQDPGQGLRLIYYSQIVNDFQKGDIAEGYSVSREKKESFPLTVTSAQKNPTAFYLCASSIGTASQPQHFGDGTRLSIL.

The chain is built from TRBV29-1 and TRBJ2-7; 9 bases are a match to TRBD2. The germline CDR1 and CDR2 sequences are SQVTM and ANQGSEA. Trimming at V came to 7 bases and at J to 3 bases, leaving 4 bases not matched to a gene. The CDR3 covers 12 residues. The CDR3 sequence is CSAETSGYEQYF. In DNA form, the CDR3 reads TGCAGCGCAGAGACTAGCGGCTACGAGCAGTACTTC.